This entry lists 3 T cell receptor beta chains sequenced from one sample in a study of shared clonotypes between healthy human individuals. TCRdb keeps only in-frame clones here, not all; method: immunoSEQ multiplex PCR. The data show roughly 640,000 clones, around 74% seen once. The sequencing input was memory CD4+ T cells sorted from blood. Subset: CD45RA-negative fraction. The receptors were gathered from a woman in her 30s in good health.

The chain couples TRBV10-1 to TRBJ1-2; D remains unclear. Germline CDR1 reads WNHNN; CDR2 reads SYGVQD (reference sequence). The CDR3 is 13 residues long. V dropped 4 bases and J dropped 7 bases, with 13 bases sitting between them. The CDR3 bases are TGCGCCAGCAGTGCGACGGCCGAGACTGGCTACACCTTC. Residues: CASSATAETGYTF.

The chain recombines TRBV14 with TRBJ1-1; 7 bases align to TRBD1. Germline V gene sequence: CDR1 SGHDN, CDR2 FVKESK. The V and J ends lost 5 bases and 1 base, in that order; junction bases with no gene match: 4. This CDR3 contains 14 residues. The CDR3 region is CASSGRQGNTEAFF. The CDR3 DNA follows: TGTGCCAGCAGCGGCCGACAGGGGAACACTGAAGCTTTCTTT.

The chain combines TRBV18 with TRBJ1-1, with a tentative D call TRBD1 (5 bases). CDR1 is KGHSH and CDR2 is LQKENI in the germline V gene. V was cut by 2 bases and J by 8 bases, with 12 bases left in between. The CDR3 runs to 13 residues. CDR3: CASSPETDLEAFF. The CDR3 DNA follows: TGTGCCAGCTCACCAGAGACAGACCTCGAAGCTTTCTTT.